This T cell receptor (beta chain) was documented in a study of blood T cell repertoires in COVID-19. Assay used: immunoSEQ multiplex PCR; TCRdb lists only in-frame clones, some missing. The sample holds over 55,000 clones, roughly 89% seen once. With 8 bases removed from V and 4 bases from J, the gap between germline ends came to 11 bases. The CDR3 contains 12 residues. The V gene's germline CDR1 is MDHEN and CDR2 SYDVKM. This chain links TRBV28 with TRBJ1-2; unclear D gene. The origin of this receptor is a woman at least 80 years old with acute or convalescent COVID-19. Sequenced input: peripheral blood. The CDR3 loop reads CASYGSFYGYTF. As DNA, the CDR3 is TGTGCCAGCTACGGGAGTTTCTATGGCTACACCTTC.